The 27 T cell receptor beta chains in this list originate from one sample, sequenced in a study of T cell responses to AZD1222 COVID-19 vaccine. Sequencing was performed with immunoSEQ multiplex PCR; in TCRdb, only in-frame clones are kept and a portion is missing. The table lists 150,000 to 160,000 clones, about nine tenths of them singletons. The sample consisted of peripheral blood, taken on day 0 of AZD1222 vaccination. Receptors originate from an adult in good health.

The chain uses TRBV25-1 and TRBJ2-2; the D gene is possibly TRBD2 (5 bases). The V gene lost 6 bases and the J gene lost 6 bases, with 11 bases spanning the gap. Germline CDR1 reads MGHDK; CDR2 reads SYGVNS. The CDR3 is 13 amino acids. CDR3 nucleotide sequence: TGTGCCAGCAGGCCAGGAGGAGCCGGGGAGCTGTTTTTT. This gives the protein CASRPGGAGELFF.

V gene TRBV29-1 combines with J gene TRBJ2-2; D is perhaps TRBD2 (5 bases). The CDR3 spans 13 residues. Germline V gene lookup returns CDR1 SQVTM and CDR2 ANQGSEA. The V end was cut by 2 bases, the J end by 4 bases, with 8 bases between. CDR3 coding DNA: TGCAGCGTTGAATCTGCGGGCACCGGGGAGCTGTTTTTT. Encoded protein: CSVESAGTGELFF.

J is TRBJ2-3 and V is TRBV4-3, with a tentative D call TRBD2 (5 bases). The CDR3 runs to 17 residues. The germline V gene encodes CDR1 LGHNA and CDR2 YSLEER. Deletions cut 0 bases from V and 0 bases from J, with 13 bases between. Here the CDR3 reads CASSQDTHRESTDTQYF. CDR3 DNA: TGCGCCAGCAGCCAAGATACTCATCGGGAAAGCACAGATACGCAGTATTTT.

This clone was seen a few times. The chain links TRBV6-5 to TRBJ1-4, with D maybe TRBD1 (5 bases). This CDR3 has 14 amino acids. Between the trimmed V and J ends, which lost 4 bases and 7 bases, there was a span of 13 bases. From germline, CDR1 is MNHEY and CDR2 SVGAGI. The CDR3 sequence: CASSSGQGSEKLFF. The CDR3, as DNA: TGTGCCAGCAGTTCCGGCCAGGGCTCTGAAAAACTGTTTTTT.

This chain connects TRBV9 to TRBJ2-2, with 11 bases identical to TRBD1. The CDR3 has 16 residues. Germline loops: CDR1 SGDLS, CDR2 YYNGEE. The J segment lost 4 bases and the V segment lost 4 bases, leaving 6 bases of the junction unmatched. CDR3 region: CASSFSGTGGTGELFF. The CDR3 DNA sequence: TGTGCCAGCAGCTTCTCCGGGACAGGGGGCACCGGGGAGCTGTTTTTT.

This clone was counted a single time. The chain uses TRBV6-5 and TRBJ2-7; D gene ambiguous. Germline loops: CDR1 MNHEY, CDR2 SVGAGI. The CDR3 runs 11 residues. V dropped 5 bases and J dropped 3 bases, with 5 bases sitting between them. CDR3 in amino acids: CASSQYYEQYF. The CDR3 coding sequence is TGTGCCAGCAGTCAATACTACGAGCAGTACTTC.

The sample holds a few counts of this clone. This sequence joins TRBV15 and TRBJ2-1, with 7 bases lining up with TRBD2. CDR1 and CDR2 from the germline V gene are LNHNV and YYDKDF (reference sequence). The CDR3 has 14 residues. V shed 5 bases and J 5 bases; nucleotides not matched to a gene: 6. CDR3 sequence reads: CATSPTSANNEQFF. The CDR3 DNA reads as TGTGCCACCAGCCCAACTAGCGCTAACAATGAGCAGTTCTTC.

The count of this clone is one. The chain recombines TRBV7-9 with TRBJ1-2, with D possibly TRBD1 on 6 matching bases. V was cut by 5 bases and J by 7 bases, with 14 bases left in between. Germline V gene sequence: CDR1 SEHNR, CDR2 FQNEAQ (reference sequence). The CDR3 contains 13 residues. CDR3 sequence (DNA): TGTGCCAGCAGCGGCACAGGGTTTTTTGGCTACACCTTC. Its translation is CASSGTGFFGYTF.

This clone was seen once. The chain has TRBV6-2 or TRBV6-3 and TRBJ2-7; TRBD1 agrees at 9 bases. The ends lost 4 bases at V and 5 bases at J; junction bases unmatched: 9. The CDR3 is made up of 15 amino acids. The germline V gene encodes CDR1 MNHEY and CDR2 SVGEGT. The CDR3, as DNA: TGTGCCAGCAGTTCCAGACAGGGGGGTAGAGACGAGCAGTACTTC. This translates into CASSSRQGGRDEQYF.

This clone was seen just once. This chain uses TRBV7-2 with TRBJ1-6; D ambiguous. Trimming removed 2 bases at V and 10 bases at J, with 21 bases between. The CDR3 consists of 17 residues. Germline V lookup: CDR1 SGHTA, CDR2 FQGNSA. The CDR3 nucleotides read TGTGCCAGCAGCTTAAACGGACCGATCCTAATGAGCTCACCCCTCCACTTT. Its translation is CASSLNGPILMSSPLHF.

The chain employs TRBV4-1 and TRBJ2-7, with D possibly being TRBD2 (5 bases). V was cut by 1 base and J by 0 bases, with 13 bases left in between. The germline V gene encodes CDR1 MGHRA and CDR2 YSYEKL. This CDR3 is 16 amino acids long. CDR3 protein: CASSQGRARGSYEQYF. The CDR3 coding sequence is TGCGCCAGCAGCCAAGGGCGGGCTCGGGGCTCCTACGAGCAGTACTTC.

In this sample, this clone turned up once. CDR3 bases: TGTGCCAGCATGGGACAGGTAAACACTGAAGCTTTCTTT. Translated, it gives CASMGQVNTEAFF. The rearrangement links TRBV12-3 or TRBV12-4 to TRBJ1-1; 8 positions agree with TRBD1. V lost 7 bases and J lost 2; bases outside the gene matches: 3. This CDR3 region has 13 residues.

The rearrangement links TRBV11-2 to TRBJ2-1; the match to TRBD1 covers 8 bases. The CDR3 has 13 residues. Trimming at V came to 6 bases and at J to 7 bases, leaving 5 bases not matched to a gene. CDR1 and CDR2 (germline): SGHAT, FQNNGV. CDR3 sequence reads: CASSTQGVNEQFF. DNA for the CDR3: TGTGCCAGCAGTACACAGGGGGTGAATGAGCAGTTCTTC.

This rearrangement joins TRBV6-5 to TRBJ2-2, with 10 bases matching TRBD1. The germline V gene has CDR1 MNHEY and CDR2 SVGAGI. The length of the CDR3 is 15 residues. V shed 11 bases and J 1 base; nucleotides not matched to a gene: 7. The CDR3 nucleotides read TGTGCCTTAGCAGGGGACAGGGGGAACACCGGGGAGCTGTTTTTT. Protein product: CALAGDRGNTGELFF.

This clone was seen only once. Additional DNA sequences in this sample encode the identical CDR3. The chain is built from TRBV7-8 and TRBJ1-2; D is perhaps TRBD1 (5 bases). This CDR3 contains 13 residues. Germline V lookup: CDR1 SGHVS, CDR2 FQNEAQ. Trimming cost V 1 base and J 2 bases, with 5 bases left between them. The CDR3 region is CASSLGQNYGYTF. The CDR3 DNA follows: TGTGCCAGCAGCTTAGGACAGAACTATGGCTACACCTTC.

As for this clone: One end of the junction varies from germline; a read error may be responsible. The V call is TRBV5-6, the J call TRBJ1-1, with TRBD1 as a possible D gene (5 bases). The CDR3 covers 13 residues. Germline-derived CDR1 and CDR2 are SGHDT and YYEEEE. The CDR3 spells CASSLGGITEAFF. For the CDR3, the DNA is TGTGCCAGCAGTTTGGGGGGGATCACTGAAGCTTTCTTT.

The chain is built from TRBV19 and TRBJ1-5; D possibly corresponds to TRBD1 (5 bases). CDR3 size: 15 residues. The germline V and J ends were trimmed by 3 bases and 1 base, with 10 bases remaining between them. The germline V gene has CDR1 LNHDA and CDR2 SQIVND (reference sequence). CDR3: CASSITGQSNQPQHF. The CDR3 DNA reads TGTGCCAGTAGTATCACAGGCCAAAGCAATCAGCCCCAGCATTTT. Based on the CDR3 plus reference TRBV19 and TRBJ1-5, the full variable domain is DGGITQSPKYLFRKEGQNVTLSCEQNLNHDAMYWYRQDPGQGLRLIYYSQIVNDFQKGDIAEGYSVSREKKESFPLTVTSAQKNPTAFYLCASSITGQSNQPQHFGDGTRLSIL.

The rearrangement links TRBV6-5 to TRBJ2-1, with D possibly TRBD1 on 6 matching bases. This CDR3 contains 13 residues. Germline assignment: CDR1 MNHEY and CDR2 SVGAGI. V was shortened by 0 bases and J by 7 bases, with 7 bases between the two germline ends. In nucleotides, the CDR3 is TGTGCCAGCAGTTACTCGGGGACAAATGAGCAGTTCTTC. It codes for CASSYSGTNEQFF.

The V call is TRBV9, the J call TRBJ1-1; no definite D call. The CDR3 totals 15 residues. Germline values: CDR1 SGDLS, CDR2 YYNGEE. The V end was cut by 0 bases, the J end by 5 bases, with 14 bases between. The CDR3 nucleotides are TGTGCCAGCAGCGTAGTACCGGATGGCACGACTGAAGCTTTCTTT. Translating gives CASSVVPDGTTEAFF.

The rearrangement uses TRBV3-1 (or the pseudogene TRBV3-2) and TRBJ1-1, with 9 bases aligning to TRBD1. The CDR3 extends over 13 amino acids. Germline V CDR1 and CDR2: LGHDT, YNNKEL (reference sequence). V lost 6 bases, J lost 4 bases, and 3 bases stayed unmatched. The DNA of the CDR3 is TGTGCCAGCAGTCGACAGGGGGTCACTGAAGCTTTCTTT. This codes for CASSRQGVTEAFF.

V gene TRBV14 combines with J gene TRBJ2-5, with TRBD2 as a possible D gene (5 bases). Trimming left V 2 bases short and J 2 bases short, with 15 bases between. This CDR3 comprises 16 residues. CDR1 SGHDN and CDR2 FVKESK come from the germline V gene. CDR3 coding DNA: TGTGCCAGCAGCCAACTGGGAGCAGGAAAACAAGAGACCCAGTACTTC. This codes for CASSQLGAGKQETQYF.

This chain uses TRBV15 with TRBJ1-1; D call uncertain. Germline lookup yields CDR1 LNHNV and CDR2 YYDKDF (reference sequence). The CDR3 loop spans 14 amino acids. The V and J ends lost 1 base and 1 base respectively, with 7 bases between them. The CDR3 sequence is CATSRARANTEAFF. For the CDR3, the DNA is TGTGCCACCAGCAGAGCACGGGCGAACACTGAAGCTTTCTTT.

The V and J genes are TRBV3-1 (or the pseudogene TRBV3-2) and TRBJ1-3; D unresolved. The CDR3 covers 14 residues. V was pared by 1 base and J by 4 bases, with 8 bases between. CDR1 and CDR2 (germline): LGHDT, YNNKEL (reference sequence). The CDR3 loop is CASSQGGTGNTIYF. CDR3 nucleotides: TGTGCCAGCAGCCAAGGGGGAACCGGAAACACCATATATTTT.

The chain joins TRBV29-1 to TRBJ1-1, with a weak D call TRBD1 (6 bases). CDR3 length: 13 residues. The germline CDR1 and CDR2 sequences are SQVTM and ANQGSEA. The V end lost 4 bases, the J end lost 5 bases, and 14 bases lay between the germline ends. CDR3 DNA sequence: TGCAGCGTTGCCAGGGGAGGTTCAACTGAAGCTTTCTTT. Amino acid sequence: CSVARGGSTEAFF.

The V call is TRBV9, the J call TRBJ1-1; D not certain. V lost 0 bases to trimming and J lost 7 bases, with 7 bases between them. CDR1 and CDR2 from the germline V gene are SGDLS and YYNGEE. The CDR3 runs 12 residues. For the CDR3, the DNA is TGTGCCAGCAGCGTAGGGGGAGGTGAAGCTTTCTTT. Residues: CASSVGGGEAFF.

This chain links TRBV9 with TRBJ2-1, with D hard to call. With 4 bases removed from V and 5 bases from J, the gap between germline ends came to 13 bases. The CDR3 is 14 amino acids. From germline, CDR1 is SGDLS and CDR2 YYNGEE. The CDR3 region is CASSPSIFNNEQFF. DNA for the CDR3: TGTGCCAGCAGCCCGAGTATATTTAACAATGAGCAGTTCTTC.

The chain carries TRBV5-6 and TRBJ2-2; no clear D. Germline CDR1 reads SGHDT; CDR2 reads YYEEEE. The ends were cut back, 0 bases at V and 7 bases at J, with 7 bases in the middle. This CDR3 is 13 amino acids long. In nucleotides, the CDR3 is TGTGCCAGCAGCTTGGCCGGTTTCGGGGAGCTGTTTTTT. Translating gives CASSLAGFGELFF.